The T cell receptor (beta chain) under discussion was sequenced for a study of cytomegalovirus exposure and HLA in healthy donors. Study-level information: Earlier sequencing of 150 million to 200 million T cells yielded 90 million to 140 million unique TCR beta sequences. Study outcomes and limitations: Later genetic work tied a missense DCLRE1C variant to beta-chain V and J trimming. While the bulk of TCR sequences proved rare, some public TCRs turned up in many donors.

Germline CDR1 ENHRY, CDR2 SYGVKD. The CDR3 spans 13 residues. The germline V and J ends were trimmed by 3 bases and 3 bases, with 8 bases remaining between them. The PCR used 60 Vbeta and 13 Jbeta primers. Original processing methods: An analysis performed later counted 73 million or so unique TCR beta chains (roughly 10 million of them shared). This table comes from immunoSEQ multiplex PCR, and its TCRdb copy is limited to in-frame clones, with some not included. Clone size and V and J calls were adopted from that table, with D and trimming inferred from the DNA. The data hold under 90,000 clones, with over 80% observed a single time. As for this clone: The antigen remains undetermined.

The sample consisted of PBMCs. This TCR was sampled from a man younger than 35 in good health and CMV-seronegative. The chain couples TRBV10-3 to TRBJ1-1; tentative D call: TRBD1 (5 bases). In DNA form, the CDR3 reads TGTGCCATCAGTGATTGGGGCGACACTGAAGCTTTCTTT. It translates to CAISDWGDTEAFF.